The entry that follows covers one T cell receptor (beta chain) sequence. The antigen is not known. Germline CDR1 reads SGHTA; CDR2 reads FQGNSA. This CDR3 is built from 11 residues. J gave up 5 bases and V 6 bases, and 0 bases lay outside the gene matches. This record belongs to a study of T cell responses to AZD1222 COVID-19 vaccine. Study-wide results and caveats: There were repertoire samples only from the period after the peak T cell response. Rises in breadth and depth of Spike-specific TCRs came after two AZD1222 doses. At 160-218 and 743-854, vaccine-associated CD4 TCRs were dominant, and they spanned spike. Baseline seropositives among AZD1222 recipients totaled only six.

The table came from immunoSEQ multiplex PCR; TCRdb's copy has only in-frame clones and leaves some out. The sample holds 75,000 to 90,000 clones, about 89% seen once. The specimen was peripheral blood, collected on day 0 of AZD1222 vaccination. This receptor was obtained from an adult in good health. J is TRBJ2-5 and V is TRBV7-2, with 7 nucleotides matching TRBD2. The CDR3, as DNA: TGTGCCAGCAGGCGGGGGGAGACCCAGTACTTC. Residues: CASRRGETQYF.